This TCR beta chain was found in a study of T cell repertoires in aging, cancer and after chemotherapy. The study, taken as a whole, reports: Immunological memory after chemotherapy cannot be judged from the repertoire data.

TRB rearrangements spanning V, D and J were amplified using mixed TRB-A/B primers. Using its own MiXCR run on the multiplex PCR reads, TCRdb lists one record per CDR3 protein. The sample shows some 6,300 distinct CDR3 sequences, 20% to 30% of them seen only once. This clonotype turned up a few times. The antigen is not known. The CDR3 sequence is 12 residues long. Germline values: CDR1 LNHNV, CDR2 YYDKDF (reference sequence). Trimming took 7 bases from V and 8 from J, leaving 11 bases between them. TCR beta rearrangements were amplified from peripheral blood genomic DNA. Sequencing input: blood. This receptor was taken from a human donor with a blood cancer. The chain is built from TRBV15 and TRBJ1-4; possible D gene TRBD1, 6 bases. CDR3 bases: TGTGCCACCAACGAGGGGGAGGAAAAACTGTTTTTT. Protein sequence: CATNEGEEKLFF.